This T cell receptor beta chain is from a study of blood T cell repertoires in COVID-19. V shed 7 bases and J shed 2 bases, with 15 bases lying between them. This CDR3 is 14 amino acids long. Germline values: CDR1 MNHEY, CDR2 SVGAGI. The data were produced by immunoSEQ multiplex PCR, yet TCRdb's version contains in-frame clones alone and is incomplete. The table lists about 250,000 clones, 88% of them singletons. The V call is TRBV6-5, the J call TRBJ2-7, with D tentatively TRBD1 (6 bases). The sequence was collected from a woman aged 45 to 65 who had recovered from COVID-19. Sequencing was performed on PBMCs or T cells enriched from blood (not recorded which). The CDR3 region is CASTVNWDTYEQYF. Here the CDR3 DNA reads TGTGCCAGCACTGTAAATTGGGACACCTACGAGCAGTACTTC.